Listed below are T cell receptor beta chains from one sample, sequenced in a study of siplizumab effects on memory and regulatory T cells. Sequenced by immunoSEQ multiplex PCR; TCRdb stores in-frame clones only, minus some. This sample has approximately 68,000 clones, with under 95% found just once. The sequencing sample was made of CD8+ T cells sorted from blood. All receptors come from a human donor in good health. Each CDR3 is given with its conserved first and last residue. Each record gives: D gene, clone size, V gene, J gene, CDR3 DNA, CDR3 protein. D genes are given only for firm matches. A clone size is listed for some rows: how often the clone was seen (once, few, many), or a class if it is expanded.

D gene: TRBD2; clone size: .; V gene: TRBV7-3; J gene: TRBJ2-7; CDR3 DNA: TGTGCCAGCAGCCTTAGCGGGCAAAGCTCCTACGAGCAGTACTTC; CDR3 protein: CASSLSGQSSYEQYF
D gene: TRBD1; clone size: .; V gene: TRBV7-9; J gene: TRBJ2-5; CDR3 DNA: TGTGCCAGCAGCCCCGACAGGGGAGAGGCGGAGACCCAGTACTTC; CDR3 protein: CASSPDRGEAETQYF
D gene: .; clone size: .; V gene: TRBV12-5; J gene: TRBJ2-1; CDR3 DNA: TGTGCTAGTGGTCTGACAGAGGGACGAGCTTACAATGAGCAGTTCTTC; CDR3 protein: CASGLTEGRAYNEQFF
D gene: .; clone size: .; V gene: TRBV6-5; J gene: TRBJ1-1; CDR3 DNA: TGTGCCAGCAGTTACGGTTTCGGGTTTGAAGCTTTCTTT; CDR3 protein: CASSYGFGFEAFF
D gene: TRBD2; clone size: .; V gene: TRBV5-6; J gene: TRBJ2-5; CDR3 DNA: TGTGCCAGCAGCTTGGAAGTAGCGGGGATTGGGGCCCAGTACTTC; CDR3 protein: CASSLEVAGIGAQYF
D gene: TRBD1; clone size: .; V gene: TRBV6-1; J gene: TRBJ2-1; CDR3 DNA: TGTGCCAGCAGAGGGACAGGGGATACCTACAATGAGCAGTTCTTC; CDR3 protein: CASRGTGDTYNEQFF
D gene: TRBD1; clone size: .; V gene: TRBV5-5; J gene: TRBJ2-7; CDR3 DNA: TGTGCCAGCAGCTTTCCGGGACAGGCCACCTACGAGCAGTACTTC; CDR3 protein: CASSFPGQATYEQYF
D gene: .; clone size: .; V gene: TRBV12-1; J gene: TRBJ2-6; CDR3 DNA: TGTGCCAGCAGCAGACCTTCTATAGGACAAAGTCGGGCCAACGTCCTGACTTTC; CDR3 protein: CASSRPSIGQSRANVLTF
D gene: TRBD2; clone size: .; V gene: TRBV7-9; J gene: TRBJ2-3; CDR3 DNA: TGTGCCAGCAGCCACAGCACGGCAGCGGGGGGGAATACGCAGTATTTT; CDR3 protein: CASSHSTAAGGNTQYF
D gene: TRBD2; clone size: .; V gene: TRBV9; J gene: TRBJ2-7; CDR3 DNA: TGTGCCAGCAGCGTCGGACTAGGCGAGCAGTACTTC; CDR3 protein: CASSVGLGEQYF
D gene: .; clone size: .; V gene: TRBV27; J gene: TRBJ1-1; CDR3 DNA: TGTGCCAGCAGTTTACCGGGAGGTGAAGCTTTCTTT; CDR3 protein: CASSLPGGEAFF
D gene: TRBD1; clone size: few; V gene: TRBV4-2; J gene: TRBJ1-1; CDR3 DNA: TGTGCCAGCAGCCCAGGACAGGGAGAAACTGAAGCTTTCTTT; CDR3 protein: CASSPGQGETEAFF
D gene: .; clone size: .; V gene: TRBV4-1; J gene: TRBJ1-1; CDR3 DNA: TGCGCCAGCAGCCAAACCTCGAAAATGGGTACTGAAGCTTTCTTT; CDR3 protein: CASSQTSKMGTEAFF
D gene: .; clone size: .; V gene: TRBV6-5; J gene: TRBJ2-2; CDR3 DNA: TGTGCCAGCAGTTACCCGGGGGCTAGCGGGGAGCTGTTTTTT; CDR3 protein: CASSYPGASGELFF